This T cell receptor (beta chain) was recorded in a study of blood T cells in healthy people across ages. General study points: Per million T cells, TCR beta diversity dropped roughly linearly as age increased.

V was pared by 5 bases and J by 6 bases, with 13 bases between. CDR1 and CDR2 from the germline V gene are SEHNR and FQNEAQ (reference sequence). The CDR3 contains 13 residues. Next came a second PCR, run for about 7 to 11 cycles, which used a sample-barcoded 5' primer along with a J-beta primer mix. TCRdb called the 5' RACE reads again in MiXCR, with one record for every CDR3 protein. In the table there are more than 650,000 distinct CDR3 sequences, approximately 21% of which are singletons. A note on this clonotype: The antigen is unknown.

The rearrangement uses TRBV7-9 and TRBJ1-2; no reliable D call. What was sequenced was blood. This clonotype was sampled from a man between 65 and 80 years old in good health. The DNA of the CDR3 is TGTGCCAGCAGCCTGGAGACTTTCGATGGCTACACCTTC. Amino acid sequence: CASSLETFDGYTF.